The 30 T cell receptor beta chains presented below share a single source sample, sequenced in a study of blood T cell repertoires in COVID-19. Sequencing was performed with immunoSEQ multiplex PCR; in TCRdb, only in-frame clones are kept and a portion is missing. The repertoire consists of approximately 190,000 clones, with approximately 79% occurring once and the leading ten covering 15% to 20%. Source material: peripheral blood. The receptors were gathered from a man in his 60s with active or convalescent COVID-19.

The chain carries TRBV18 and TRBJ2-2; D remains ambiguous. Deletions cut 5 bases from V and 0 bases from J, with 10 bases between. Germline V lookup: CDR1 KGHSH, CDR2 LQKENI. This CDR3 region has 15 residues. The CDR3 bases are TGTGCCAGCTCAAGCCCGGTAACGAACACCGGGGAGCTGTTTTTT. Its protein is CASSSPVTNTGELFF.

The rearrangement links TRBV18 to TRBJ2-3, with 11 bases aligning to TRBD2. The CDR3 has 16 residues. Germline assignment: CDR1 KGHSH and CDR2 LQKENI. V was pared by 0 bases and J by 11 bases, with 10 bases of the junction left unmatched. The CDR3 DNA reads TGTGCCAGCTCACCACCGGTTAGCGGGAGGGATAAGAAGCAGTATTTT. It yields the protein CASSPPVSGRDKKQYF. Looking up the rest from reference TRBV18 and TRBJ2-3 gives the full variable domain: NAGVMQNPRHLVRRRGQEARLRCSPMKGHSHVYWYRQLPEEGLKFMVYLQKENIIDESGMPKERFSAEFPKEGPSILRIQQVVRGDSAAYFCASSPPVSGRDKKQYFGPGTRLTVL.

This chain links TRBV19 with TRBJ2-5, with D perhaps matching TRBD1 (6 bases). From germline, CDR1 is LNHDA and CDR2 SQIVND (reference sequence). V was trimmed by 6 bases and J by 4 bases, leaving 12 bases between them. CDR3 size: 13 residues. The CDR3 loop is CASRDTGLETQYF. The CDR3, as DNA: TGTGCCAGTAGAGATACAGGGTTAGAGACCCAGTACTTC.

The CDR3 sequence: CASSYSALEGYGYTF. CDR3 DNA sequence: TGTGCCAGCAGTTACTCGGCGCTTGAGGGCTATGGCTACACCTTC. The gene calls are TRBV6-5 and TRBJ1-2; no clear D. Germline CDR1 and CDR2: MNHEY and SVGAGI. Between the trimmed V and J ends, which lost 0 bases and 4 bases, there was a span of 12 bases. The CDR3 is 15 amino acids.

V is TRBV5-1 and J is TRBJ1-5; 10 bases are a match to TRBD1. CDR1 and CDR2 (germline): SGHRS, YFSETQ. The CDR3 covers 17 residues. The J segment lost 2 bases and the V segment lost 4 bases, leaving 9 bases of the junction unmatched. Written as DNA, the CDR3 is TGCGCCAGCAGCCCGGGACAGGGGTCTTTCGGCAATCAGCCCCAGCATTTT. Protein: CASSPGQGSFGNQPQHF.

The chain employs TRBV28 and TRBJ2-7, with 9 bases identical to TRBD1. CDR1 and CDR2 from the germline V gene are MDHEN and SYDVKM. The trim removed 7 bases at V and 2 bases at J, leaving 9 bases unmatched. The CDR3 runs 15 residues. The CDR3 reads CASTPGDRATYEQYF. The DNA for the CDR3 is TGTGCCAGCACTCCCGGGGACAGGGCGACCTACGAGCAGTACTTC.

This clone was recorded only once. The chain uses TRBV11-2 and TRBJ1-2, with a weak D call TRBD1 (5 bases). There are 15 residues in the CDR3. Germline CDR1 is SGHAT and CDR2 is FQNNGV. Trimming took 5 bases from V and 3 from J, leaving 16 bases between them. In DNA, the CDR3 is TGTGCCAGCAGCCCCGACGGGGGGTTCGACTATGGCTACACCTTC. It is translated as CASSPDGGFDYGYTF.

The chain recombines TRBV7-2 with TRBJ2-7, with TRBD2 matching over 7 bases. The germline V gene has CDR1 SGHTA and CDR2 FQGNSA. The V gene end was trimmed by 4 bases and the J gene end by 3 bases; junction bases not matched to a gene: 9. The CDR3 extends over 15 amino acids. Here the CDR3 reads CASSYRVGGDYEQYF. Written as DNA, the CDR3 is TGTGCCAGCAGCTACCGGGTGGGAGGGGACTACGAGCAGTACTTC.

The chain recombines TRBV7-6 with TRBJ2-7, with D perhaps TRBD1 (6 bases). V shed 5 bases and J shed 2 bases, with 16 bases lying between them. Germline V gives CDR1 SGHVS, CDR2 FNYEAQ. CDR3 length: 15 residues. The CDR3 nucleotides are TGTGCCAGCAGCCCCTTCAGTGCAGGGGCCTACGAGCAGTACTTC. Translation: CASSPFSAGAYEQYF.

The chain links TRBV28 to TRBJ1-1; TRBD1 matches 7 bases. In germline, CDR1 is MDHEN, CDR2 SYDVKM. The CDR3 runs 14 residues. V lost 4 bases to trimming and J lost 2 bases; unmatched junction nucleotides: 4. The CDR3 region is CASSSDRANTEAFF. The DNA for the CDR3 is TGTGCCAGCAGTTCAGACAGGGCAAACACTGAAGCTTTCTTT.

The chain employs TRBV20-1 and TRBJ1-5; 10 nucleotides match TRBD1. Germline CDR1 is DFQATT and CDR2 is SNEGSKA (reference sequence). Losses at the gene ends were 3 bases for V and 0 bases for J; bases not matched to a gene: 8. There are 17 residues in the CDR3. The chain's CDR3 is CSASWDRGVFSNQPQHF. As DNA, the CDR3 is TGCAGTGCTAGTTGGGACAGGGGCGTCTTTAGCAATCAGCCCCAGCATTTT.

This clone was seen a handful of times. For the CDR3, the DNA is TGTGCCAGCAGCGTAGAGGGAAGGCTAGCGGGACGATACGAGCAGTACTTC. Protein: CASSVEGRLAGRYEQYF. This rearrangement joins TRBV9 to TRBJ2-7; 9 nucleotides align to TRBD2. The CDR3 extends over 17 amino acids. Unmatched junction bases numbered 11, after V lost 0 bases and J lost 4 bases. From germline, CDR1 is SGDLS and CDR2 YYNGEE.

V and J are TRBV3-1 (or the pseudogene TRBV3-2) and TRBJ2-3; 9 nucleotides agree with TRBD2. Trimming at V came to 1 base and at J to 3 bases, leaving 14 bases not matched to a gene. The CDR3 is made up of 19 amino acids. Germline assignment: CDR1 LGHDT and CDR2 YNNKEL (reference sequence). The CDR3 reads CASSQVVAGVRGKTDTQYF. The CDR3 DNA sequence: TGTGCCAGCAGCCAAGTAGTAGCGGGAGTTCGAGGGAAGACAGATACGCAGTATTTT.

This clone was seen just once. The chain carries TRBV6-5 and TRBJ2-1, with TRBD1 matching 11 bases. Germline values: CDR1 MNHEY, CDR2 SVGAGI. V lost 6 bases and J lost 3; bases outside the gene matches: 4. The CDR3 spans 15 residues. The CDR3 reads CASSSDRGHYNEQFF. In DNA, the CDR3 is TGTGCCAGCAGCTCGGACAGGGGGCACTACAATGAGCAGTTCTTC.

This clone showed up just a few times. This CDR3 is CASSLTGQGNQPQHF. CDR3 sequence (DNA): TGCGCCAGCAGCTTGACTGGACAGGGCAATCAGCCCCAGCATTTT. This rearrangement joins TRBV5-1 to TRBJ1-5; 7 bases match TRBD1. CDR3 length: 15 amino acids. Germline V gives CDR1 SGHRS, CDR2 YFSETQ. The J segment lost 2 bases and the V segment lost 1 base, leaving 3 bases of the junction unmatched.

The rearrangement links TRBV27 to TRBJ2-7; 8 nucleotides match TRBD1. Germline assignment: CDR1 MNHEY and CDR2 SMNVEV (reference sequence). The junction had 12 bases not matched to a gene; V was cut back by 5 bases and J by 3 bases. The CDR3 runs 16 residues. This chain's CDR3 is CASSPWTWTGIYEQYF. CDR3 in DNA: TGTGCCAGCAGTCCCTGGACCTGGACAGGGATCTACGAGCAGTACTTC.

This chain connects TRBV5-6 to TRBJ1-5; D remains unclear. The CDR3 contains 14 residues. V gave up 2 bases and J gave up 1 base, with 7 bases separating them. In germline, CDR1 is SGHDT, CDR2 YYEEEE. CDR3 DNA: TGTGCCAGCAGCTTTTATGAGAGCAATCAGCCCCAGCATTTT. Translation: CASSFYESNQPQHF.

V is TRBV6-6 and J is TRBJ1-5; a possible D gene is TRBD1 (5 bases). The CDR3 loop spans 14 amino acids. The V end was cut by 6 bases, the J end by 2 bases, with 11 bases between. Germline-derived CDR1 and CDR2 are MNHNY and SVGAGI (reference sequence). The CDR3 reads CASSRDRGNQPQHF. CDR3 in DNA: TGTGCCAGCAGCCGAGACAGAGGCAATCAGCCCCAGCATTTT.

V gene TRBV30 combines with J gene TRBJ1-5; 10 nucleotides match TRBD1. This CDR3 has 14 residues. Germline V gene data show CDR1 as GTSNPN and CDR2 as SVGIG (reference sequence). Germline trimming cut 7 bases from V and 2 bases from J; bases unmatched to any gene: 5. CDR3 nucleotide sequence: TGTGCCTTCCAGGGGACAGGGGGCAATCAGCCCCAGCATTTT. Residues: CAFQGTGGNQPQHF.

This clone occurred a few times. The chain uses TRBV5-4 and TRBJ2-7; a possible D gene is TRBD1 (6 bases). Germline V CDR1 and CDR2: SGHNT, YYREEE (reference sequence). The CDR3 runs to 13 residues. With 0 bases removed from V and 5 bases from J, the gap between germline ends came to 9 bases. CDR3 protein: CASSLDRVHEQYF. CDR3 DNA: TGTGCCAGCAGCTTGGACAGGGTTCACGAGCAGTACTTC.

The J gene is TRBJ1-6, the V gene TRBV18; 12 nucleotides line up with TRBD1. The V gene's germline CDR1 is KGHSH and CDR2 LQKENI. CDR3 length: 16 amino acids. V was clipped by 3 bases and J by 8 bases; unmatched bases: 5. CDR3 loop: CASSPGDRGRDSPLHF. As DNA, the CDR3 is TGTGCCAGCTCACCCGGGGACAGGGGGCGTGATTCACCCCTCCACTTT.

V is TRBV5-1 and J is TRBJ2-2; 10 bases map to TRBD1. The CDR3 sequence is 13 residues long. Per germline, CDR1 SGHRS and CDR2 YFSETQ. The J segment lost 6 bases and the V segment lost 7 bases, leaving 3 bases of the junction unmatched. The CDR3 nucleotides are TGCGCCAGCGGACAGGGGGTCCCCGGGGAGCTGTTTTTT. Translation gives CASGQGVPGELFF.

The genes are TRBV5-1 and TRBJ2-7; tentative D call: TRBD2 (6 bases). Germline CDR1 is SGHRS and CDR2 is YFSETQ. The CDR3 runs 14 residues. Deletions cut 2 bases from V and 7 bases from J, with 16 bases between. The CDR3 protein is CASSFGTPVGEQYF. CDR3 sequence (DNA): TGCGCCAGCAGCTTCGGGACTCCCGTGGGAGAGCAGTACTTC.

The V and J genes are TRBV7-3 and TRBJ1-2, with TRBD1 identical over 7 bases. The trim removed 5 bases at V and 2 bases at J, leaving 14 bases unmatched. The CDR3 length is 17 residues. The V gene's germline CDR1 is SGHTA and CDR2 FQGTGA. CDR3 sequence reads: CASSQGGAGGRNYGYTF. In nucleotides, the CDR3 is TGTGCCAGCAGCCAGGGTGGGGCAGGGGGAAGAAACTATGGCTACACCTTC.

This sequence joins TRBV5-5 and TRBJ2-7; D call uncertain. This CDR3 region has 14 residues. V lost 6 bases and J lost 0, with 13 bases in between. Germline V gene data show CDR1 as SGHKS and CDR2 as YYEKEE (reference sequence). The CDR3 DNA reads TGTGCCAGCATGGTGGCTGTTCACTCCTACGAGCAGTACTTC. It yields the protein CASMVAVHSYEQYF.

The chain is built from TRBV5-1 and TRBJ2-1, with D possibly matching TRBD2 (6 bases). Trimming took off 4 bases at V and 0 bases at J, with 14 bases between the two ends. The V gene's germline CDR1 is SGHRS and CDR2 YFSETQ. The CDR3 is 16 amino acids. The CDR3 DNA reads TGCGCCAGCAGCCCAAAGCGGGCTAGCTCCTACAATGAGCAGTTCTTC. As protein: CASSPKRASSYNEQFF.

The rearrangement links TRBV5-1 to TRBJ2-5; 9 positions agree with TRBD1. The CDR3 sequence is 15 residues long. Germline V gene data show CDR1 as SGHRS and CDR2 as YFSETQ. J lost 1 base, V lost 3 bases, and 4 bases had no gene match. The CDR3 loop is CASSSTTGGQETQYF. The CDR3 nucleotides are TGCGCCAGCAGCTCAACGACAGGGGGCCAAGAGACCCAGTACTTC.

This clone was seen more than once but under ten times. V gene TRBV5-4 combines with J gene TRBJ2-5; 9 nucleotides align to TRBD1. The CDR3 is made up of 14 amino acids. Per germline, CDR1 SGHNT and CDR2 YYREEE (reference sequence). J gave up 4 bases and V 4 bases, and 5 bases lay outside the gene matches. The CDR3 here is CASSPGTGRETQYF. DNA for the CDR3: TGTGCCAGCAGCCCCGGGACAGGGCGAGAGACCCAGTACTTC.

Here the CDR3 reads CASRPLSGRVRDTQYF. Written as DNA, the CDR3 is TGTGCCAGCCGGCCGCTGAGCGGGAGGGTGAGGGATACGCAGTATTTT. J is TRBJ2-3 and V is TRBV28; TRBD2 matches 10 bases. Losses at the gene ends were 8 bases for V and 6 bases for J; bases not matched to a gene: 14. Germline lookup yields CDR1 MDHEN and CDR2 SYDVKM. CDR3 size: 16 residues.

This rearrangement joins TRBV5-8 to TRBJ2-1; 15 nucleotides agree with TRBD2. This CDR3 comprises 18 residues. The ends lost 4 bases at V and 0 bases at J; junction bases unmatched: 5. Germline-derived CDR1 and CDR2 are SGHTS and YDEGEE. The CDR3 loop reads CASSRGTSGRTSYNEQFF. CDR3 sequence (DNA): TGTGCCAGCAGCCGGGGGACTAGCGGGAGGACCTCCTACAATGAGCAGTTCTTC.